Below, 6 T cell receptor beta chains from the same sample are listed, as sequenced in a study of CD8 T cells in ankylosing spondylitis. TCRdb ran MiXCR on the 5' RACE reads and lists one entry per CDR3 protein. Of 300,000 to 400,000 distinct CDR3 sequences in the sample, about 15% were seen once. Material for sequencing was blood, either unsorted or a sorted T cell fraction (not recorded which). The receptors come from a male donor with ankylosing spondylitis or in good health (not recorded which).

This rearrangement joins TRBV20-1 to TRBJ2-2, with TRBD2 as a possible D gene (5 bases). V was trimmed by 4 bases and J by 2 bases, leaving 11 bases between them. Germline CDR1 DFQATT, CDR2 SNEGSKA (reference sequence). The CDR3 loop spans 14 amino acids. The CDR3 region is CSAKQTGNTGELFF. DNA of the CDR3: TGCAGTGCTAAACAGACGGGAAACACCGGGGAGCTGTTTTTT.

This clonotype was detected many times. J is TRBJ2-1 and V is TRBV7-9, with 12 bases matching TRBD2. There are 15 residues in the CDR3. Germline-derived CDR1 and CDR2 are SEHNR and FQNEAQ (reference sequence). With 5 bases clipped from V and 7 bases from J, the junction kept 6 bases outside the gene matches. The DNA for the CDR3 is TGTGCCAGCAGCCCTCTACTAGCGGGGGGTAATGAGCAGTTCTTC. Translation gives CASSPLLAGGNEQFF.

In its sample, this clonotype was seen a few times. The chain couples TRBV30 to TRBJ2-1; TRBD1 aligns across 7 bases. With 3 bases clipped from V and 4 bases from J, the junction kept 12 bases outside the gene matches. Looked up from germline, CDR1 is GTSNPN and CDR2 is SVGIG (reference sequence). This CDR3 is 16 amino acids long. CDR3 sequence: CAWSRQGINSYNEQFF. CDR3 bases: TGTGCCTGGAGCCGACAGGGCATCAACTCATACAATGAGCAGTTCTTC. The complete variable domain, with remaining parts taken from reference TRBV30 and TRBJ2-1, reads SQTIHQWPATLVQPVGSPLSLECTVEGTSNPNLYWYRQAAGRGLQLLFYSVGIGQISSEVPQNLSASRPQDRQFILSSKKLLLSDSGFYLCAWSRQGINSYNEQFFGPGTRLTVL.

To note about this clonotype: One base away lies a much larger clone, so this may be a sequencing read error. This CDR3 is CACSLEAGLGSTGNEQFF. Here the CDR3 DNA reads TGTGCCTGCAGTTTAGAGGCGGGTTTGGGGAGCACGGGCAATGAGCAGTTCTTC. The chain employs TRBV12-3 or TRBV12-4 and TRBJ2-1, with D possibly matching TRBD2 (5 bases). The CDR3 consists of 18 residues.

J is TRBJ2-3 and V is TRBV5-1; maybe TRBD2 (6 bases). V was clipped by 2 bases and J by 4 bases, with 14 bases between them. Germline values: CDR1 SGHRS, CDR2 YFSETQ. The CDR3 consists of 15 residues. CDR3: CASSFTRGSADTQYF. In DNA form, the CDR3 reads TGCGCCAGCAGCTTCACCCGGGGGTCCGCAGATACGCAGTATTTT.

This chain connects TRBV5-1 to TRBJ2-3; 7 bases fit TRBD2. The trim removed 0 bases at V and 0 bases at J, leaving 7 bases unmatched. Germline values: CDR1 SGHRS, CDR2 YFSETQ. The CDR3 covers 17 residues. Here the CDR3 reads CASSLASSGSSTDTQYF. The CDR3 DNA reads TGCGCCAGCAGCTTGGCGTCTAGCGGCTCGAGCACAGATACGCAGTATTTT.